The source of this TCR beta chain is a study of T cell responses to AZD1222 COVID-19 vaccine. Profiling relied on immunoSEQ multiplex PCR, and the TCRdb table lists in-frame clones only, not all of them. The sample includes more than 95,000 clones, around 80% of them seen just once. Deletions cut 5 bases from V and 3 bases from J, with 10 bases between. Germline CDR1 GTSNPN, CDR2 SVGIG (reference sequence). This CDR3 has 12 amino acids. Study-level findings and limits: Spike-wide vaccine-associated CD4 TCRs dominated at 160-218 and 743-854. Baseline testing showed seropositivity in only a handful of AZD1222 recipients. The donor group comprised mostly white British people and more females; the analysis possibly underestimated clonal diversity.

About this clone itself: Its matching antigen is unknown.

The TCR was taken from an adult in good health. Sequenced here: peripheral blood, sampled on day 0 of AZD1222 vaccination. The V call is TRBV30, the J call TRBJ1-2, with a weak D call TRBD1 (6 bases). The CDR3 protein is CAWAGQHYGYTF. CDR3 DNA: TGTGCCTGGGCAGGACAGCACTATGGCTACACCTTC. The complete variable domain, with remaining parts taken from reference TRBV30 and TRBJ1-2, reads SQTIHQWPATLVQPVGSPLSLECTVEGTSNPNLYWYRQAAGRGLQLLFYSVGIGQISSEVPQNLSASRPQDRQFILSSKKLLLSDSGFYLCAWAGQHYGYTFGSGTRLTVV.